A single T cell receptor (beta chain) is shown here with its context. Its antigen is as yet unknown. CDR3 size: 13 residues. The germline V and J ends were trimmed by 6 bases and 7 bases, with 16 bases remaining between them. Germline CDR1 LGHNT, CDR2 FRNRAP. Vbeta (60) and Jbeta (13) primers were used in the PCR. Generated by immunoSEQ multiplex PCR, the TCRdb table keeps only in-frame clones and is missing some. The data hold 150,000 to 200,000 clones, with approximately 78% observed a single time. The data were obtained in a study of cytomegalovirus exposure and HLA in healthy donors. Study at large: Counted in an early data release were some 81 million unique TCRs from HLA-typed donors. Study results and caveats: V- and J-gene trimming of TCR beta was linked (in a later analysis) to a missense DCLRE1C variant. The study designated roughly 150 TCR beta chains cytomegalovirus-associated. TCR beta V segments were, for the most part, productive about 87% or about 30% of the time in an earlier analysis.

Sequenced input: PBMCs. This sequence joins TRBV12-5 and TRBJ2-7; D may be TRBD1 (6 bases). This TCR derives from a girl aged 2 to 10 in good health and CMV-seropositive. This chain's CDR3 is CASGYGTPGEQYF. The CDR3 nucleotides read TGTGCTAGTGGGTACGGGACACCCGGGGAGCAGTACTTC.